Listed below are T cell receptor beta chains from one sample, sequenced in a study of blood T cell repertoires in COVID-19. Sequencing was performed with immunoSEQ multiplex PCR; in TCRdb, only in-frame clones are kept and a portion is missing. The sample shows over 250,000 clones, about 86% of them seen only once. The sample comprised peripheral blood. Receptors originate from a woman in her seventies with COVID-19, enrolled during active disease. Each CDR3 is given with its conserved first and last residue. Fields, in order: J gene, D gene, V gene, clone size, CDR3 length, CDR3 protein, CDR3 DNA. D genes are given only for firm matches. Some rows mark clone size as missing; the rest say once, few, many or name a class of expanded clone.

>TRBJ2-3|NA|TRBV5-8|NA|14
CASSLARGTDTQYF
TGTGCCAGCAGCTTGGCCCGGGGCACAGATACGCAGTATTTT
>TRBJ2-7|TRBD2|TRBV5-4|NA|15
CASSPAGDSSYEQYF
TGTGCCAGCAGCCCAGCGGGGGATTCCTCCTACGAGCAGTACTTC
>TRBJ2-7|TRBD1|TRBV5-1|NA|15
CASSLATGGSYEQYF
TGCGCCAGCAGCTTGGCCACAGGGGGCTCCTACGAGCAGTACTTC
>TRBJ1-3|TRBD1|TRBV2|NA|13
CASRGQGGNTIYF
TGTGCCAGCAGGGGACAGGGAGGAAACACCATATATTTT
>TRBJ2-7|TRBD2|TRBV11-2|NA|18
CASSLKADYSGAPYEQYF
TGTGCCAGCAGCTTAAAAGCAGACTATAGCGGGGCCCCCTACGAGCAGTACTTC
>TRBJ2-1|NA|TRBV10-3|once|11
CATGLEGEQFF
TGTGCCACGGGGTTAGAGGGTGAGCAGTTCTTC
>TRBJ2-1|TRBD2|TRBV7-9|NA|16
CASSPPSGGENNEQFF
TGTGCCAGCAGCCCGCCTAGCGGGGGGGAAAACAATGAGCAGTTCTTC
>TRBJ1-4|NA|TRBV23-1|NA|13
CASSNREGVKLFF
TGCGCCAGCAGCAACAGGGAGGGTGTTAAACTGTTTTTT
>TRBJ1-2|TRBD1|TRBV6-2/TRBV6-3|NA|17
CASSQRQGGLGNYGYTF
TGTGCCAGCAGCCAACGACAGGGGGGCCTAGGGAACTATGGCTACACCTTC
>TRBJ1-2|NA|TRBV27|NA|14
CASSGEAGLDGYTF
TGTGCCAGCAGTGGGGAGGCGGGGTTGGATGGCTACACCTTC
>TRBJ2-1|TRBD1|TRBV18|NA|15
CASSPSGTAYNEQFF
TGTGCCAGCTCACCATCAGGGACAGCCTACAATGAGCAGTTCTTC
>TRBJ1-5|NA|TRBV9|NA|15
CASSVLPGLNQPQHF
TGTGCCAGCAGCGTATTGCCAGGTCTAAATCAGCCCCAGCATTTT
>TRBJ1-2|NA|TRBV30|NA|12
CAWNQNLYGYTF
TGTGCCTGGAATCAGAATTTATATGGCTACACCTTC
>TRBJ1-1|TRBD1|TRBV5-1|NA|16
CASSLAPTGGATEAFF
TGCGCCAGCAGCTTGGCCCCGACAGGGGGCGCGACTGAAGCTTTCTTT
>TRBJ1-6|TRBD1|TRBV6-2/TRBV6-3|NA|16
CASSQRQGHRNSPLHF
TGTGCCAGCAGTCAAAGACAGGGTCACCGGAATTCACCCCTCCACTTT
>TRBJ1-2|NA|TRBV9|NA|13
CASRPVGGNGYTF
TGTGCCAGCCGCCCAGTGGGGGGAAATGGCTACACCTTC
>TRBJ2-2|TRBD1|TRBV5-6|NA|17
CASSLTPGQGGTGELFF
TGTGCCAGCAGCTTAACACCGGGACAGGGGGGAACCGGGGAGCTGTTTTTT
>TRBJ2-1|TRBD2|TRBV24-1|NA|15
CATSDSGGAGDEQFF
TGTGCCACCAGCGATAGCGGGGGGGCCGGTGATGAGCAGTTCTTC
>TRBJ1-1|NA|TRBV7-9|NA|14
CASSRTDEGLEAFF
TGTGCCAGCAGCCGGACAGACGAGGGGCTTGAAGCTTTCTTT
>TRBJ2-1|NA|TRBV5-1|NA|17
CASTPSGDAYSYNEQFF
TGCGCCAGCACCCCTTCGGGGGACGCCTATTCCTACAATGAGCAGTTCTTC
>TRBJ1-6|TRBD1|TRBV5-6|NA|14
CASARQGADSPLHF
TGTGCCAGCGCTAGACAGGGGGCCGATTCACCCCTCCACTTT
>TRBJ1-1|NA|TRBV5-8|NA|17
CASSSPSAAQGNTEAFF
TGTGCCAGCAGCTCACCCTCGGCGGCACAGGGGAACACTGAAGCTTTCTTT
>TRBJ1-2|TRBD1|TRBV5-8|NA|13
CASSLGQGDGYTF
TGTGCCAGCAGCTTAGGACAGGGTGATGGCTACACCTTC
>TRBJ2-2|NA|TRBV2|NA|15
CASSEGTTNTGELFF
TGTGCCAGCAGTGAAGGGACAACAAACACCGGGGAGCTGTTTTTT
>TRBJ2-2|TRBD2|TRBV11-1|NA|15
CASSQGLAGTGELFF
TGTGCCAGCAGCCAAGGACTAGCCGGCACCGGGGAGCTGTTTTTT
>TRBJ1-1|TRBD1|TRBV5-1|NA|15
CASSLDDRGDTEAFF
TGCGCCAGCAGCTTGGACGACAGGGGAGACACTGAAGCTTTCTTT
>TRBJ2-7|NA|TRBV9|once|15
CASSVEGRGSSEQYF
TGTGCCAGCAGCGTAGAGGGCAGGGGTAGCTCCGAGCAGTACTTC
>TRBJ1-1|TRBD1|TRBV19|NA|14
CASSITGVNTEAFF
TGTGCCAGTAGTATTACAGGGGTGAACACTGAAGCTTTCTTT
>TRBJ1-6|NA|TRBV19|NA|17
CASSIQDRGSYNSPLHF
TGTGCCAGTAGTATTCAAGATAGGGGCTCCTATAATTCACCCCTCCACTTT